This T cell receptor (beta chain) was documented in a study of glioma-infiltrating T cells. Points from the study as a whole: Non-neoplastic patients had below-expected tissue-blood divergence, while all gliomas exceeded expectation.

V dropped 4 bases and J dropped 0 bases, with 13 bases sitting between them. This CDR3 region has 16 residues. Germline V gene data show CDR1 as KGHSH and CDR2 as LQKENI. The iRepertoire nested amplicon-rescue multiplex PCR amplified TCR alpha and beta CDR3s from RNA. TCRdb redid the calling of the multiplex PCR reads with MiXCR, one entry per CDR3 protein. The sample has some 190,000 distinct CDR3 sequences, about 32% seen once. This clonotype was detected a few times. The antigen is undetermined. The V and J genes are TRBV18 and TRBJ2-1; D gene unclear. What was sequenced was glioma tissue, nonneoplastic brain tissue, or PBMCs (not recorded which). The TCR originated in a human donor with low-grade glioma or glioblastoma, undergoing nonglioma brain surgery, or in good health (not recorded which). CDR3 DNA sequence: TGTGCCAGCTCACAGCTGACTCCGAGCTCCTACAATGAGCAGTTCTTC. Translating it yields CASSQLTPSSYNEQFF.